These 29 T cell receptor beta chains were all obtained from the same sample, sequenced in a study of CXCR3-negative and CXCR3-positive naive CD8 T cells. UMI-labeled 5' RACE TRB cDNA libraries were prepared from the cells. With the 5' RACE reads reprocessed, TCRdb shows one record per CDR3 protein and no DNA. The sample spans 6,000 to 8,500 distinct CDR3 sequences; the ten largest clones claim around 1.5%. The sequencing input was naive CXCR3- CD8+ T cells from blood. Subset reported: CD45RO-CCR7+CD27+CD95- naive CD8+ T cells lacking CXCR3 (TNR3-). Every receptor here comes from a human donor in good health. Some clones in this sample may be carry-over from other donors' samples.

CDR3 in amino acids: CASSDHLTSLTDTQYF. J is TRBJ2-3 and V is TRBV5-6. From germline, CDR1 is SGHDT and CDR2 YYEEEE. The CDR3 contains 16 residues.

The chain couples TRBV5-5 to TRBJ1-5; TCRdb names TRBD1, which stays unverified in the absence of DNA. Germline CDR1 reads SGHKS; CDR2 reads YYEKEE (reference sequence). This CDR3 comprises 14 residues. The CDR3 loop is CASSLGTGADSQHF.

The gene calls are TRBV29-1 and TRBJ1-5; lacking DNA, the TRBD1 call made by TCRdb goes unchecked. The CDR3 is made up of 13 amino acids. Germline values: CDR1 SQVTM, CDR2 ANQGSEA. The CDR3 here is CSVDQGVGQPQHF.

Judged by frequency, this clonotype is medium-sized. The chain links TRBV5-1 to TRBJ1-1; TCRdb names TRBD1, which stays unverified in the absence of DNA. The CDR3 spans 14 residues. Germline values: CDR1 SGHRS, CDR2 YFSETQ. CDR3 sequence: CASRTGDMNTEAFF.

The chain joins TRBV28 to TRBJ2-5; TCRdb's D call, TRBD1, is unchecked because there is no DNA. Per germline, CDR1 MDHEN and CDR2 SYDVKM. This CDR3 is 15 amino acids long. CDR3 sequence: CASSPGLGQGETQYF.

By frequency, this clonotype is medium-sized. The chain is built from TRBV29-1 and TRBJ2-3; TCRdb returns TRBD2, unconfirmable since there is no DNA. Germline V lookup: CDR1 SQVTM, CDR2 ANQGSEA. The CDR3 has 15 residues. The CDR3 loop reads CSVEDPRAGTDTQYF.

The chain has TRBV25-1 and TRBJ2-7; TCRdb's D call of TRBD1 is untestable without DNA. CDR1 is MGHDK and CDR2 is SYGVNS in the germline V gene. The CDR3 runs 15 residues. The CDR3 reads CASSDLGQGIYEQYF.

Measured by frequency, this clonotype is medium-sized (0.01 to 0.1%). The chain uses TRBV29-1 and TRBJ2-2; absent DNA, TCRdb's TRBD1 call cannot be checked. The length of the CDR3 is 14 residues. Germline V CDR1 and CDR2: SQVTM, ANQGSEA. The CDR3 is CSVATGTGRGELFF.

The chain couples TRBV12-3 or TRBV12-4 to TRBJ2-7; TCRdb selects TRBD2, and the lack of DNA leaves this call unchecked. The CDR3 loop spans 15 amino acids. CDR3 protein: CASSLRGLAGGEQYF.

V gene TRBV29-1 combines with J gene TRBJ1-2; the TCRdb D gene call, TRBD1, has no DNA to confirm it. Germline loops: CDR1 SQVTM, CDR2 ANQGSEA. The CDR3 consists of 13 residues. CDR3 region: CSVEGQENYGYTF.

V is TRBV5-1 and J is TRBJ2-3; TCRdb reports TRBD2, a call that lacks DNA to check it against. The CDR3 consists of 15 residues. Germline V gene sequence: CDR1 SGHRS, CDR2 YFSETQ. CDR3 residues: CASSGTSGNTDTQYF.

In terms of frequency, this clonotype is medium-sized. This chain connects TRBV6-2 or TRBV6-3 to TRBJ2-3; TCRdb lists TRBD1, though no DNA is available to test this call. The CDR3 is 14 amino acids. Germline CDR1 is MNHEY and CDR2 is SVGEGT. The CDR3: CASSYVRGGDTQYF.

V is TRBV29-1 and J is TRBJ2-1. This CDR3 has 12 amino acids. The germline gives CDR1 SQVTM, CDR2 ANQGSEA. Here the CDR3 reads CSVWNGYNEQFF.

The rearrangement uses TRBV2 and TRBJ2-1; absent DNA, TCRdb's TRBD2 call cannot be checked. In germline, CDR1 is SNHLY, CDR2 FYNNEI. The CDR3 has 16 residues. CDR3: CASSLSGTSGSEEQFF.

This chain connects TRBV28 to TRBJ2-5; as DNA is missing, the TRBD2 call by TCRdb cannot be tested. This CDR3 has 17 amino acids. Germline values: CDR1 MDHEN, CDR2 SYDVKM. CDR3 in amino acids: CASSFGASGSFGETQYF. Combining the CDR3 with reference TRBV28 and TRBJ2-5 gives the whole variable domain DVKVTQSSRYLVKRTGEKVFLECVQDMDHENMFWYRQDPGLGLRLIYFSYDVKMKEKGDIPEGYSVSREKKERFSLILESASTNQTSMYLCASSFGASGSFGETQYFGPGTRLLVL.

This clonotype is deemed medium-sized by its frequency. This chain joins TRBV29-1 and TRBJ2-7; the TRBD2 assignment by TCRdb is unverifiable without DNA. The CDR3 runs 12 residues. Germline V gives CDR1 SQVTM, CDR2 ANQGSEA. This CDR3 is CSVEWRDYEQYF.

This chain connects TRBV28 to TRBJ2-3; the TCRdb call, TRBD1, lacks DNA for checking. The CDR3 consists of 15 residues. From germline, CDR1 is MDHEN and CDR2 SYDVKM. The CDR3 region is CASRFRDSITDTQYF.

V gene TRBV6-1 combines with J gene TRBJ1-1; TCRdb's D call, TRBD1, is unchecked because there is no DNA. The germline CDR1 and CDR2 sequences are MNHNS and SASEGT. This CDR3 spans 16 amino acids. This CDR3 reads CASSDPPMDRDTEAFF.

By frequency, this clonotype registers medium-sized. The chain uses TRBV29-1 and TRBJ2-2; TCRdb reports TRBD2, a call that lacks DNA to check it against. The CDR3 is 14 residues long. Germline CDR1 SQVTM, CDR2 ANQGSEA. This chain's CDR3 is CSVDGKEGTGELFF.

The gene calls are TRBV6-5 and TRBJ2-7; lacking DNA, the TRBD1 call made by TCRdb goes unchecked. The germline gives CDR1 MNHEY, CDR2 SVGAGI. This CDR3 comprises 15 residues. The chain's CDR3 is CASSYRQTGGHEQYF.

The chain is built from TRBV13 and TRBJ2-2; TCRdb's D gene call, TRBD2, goes unchecked for lack of DNA. The CDR3 is 13 residues long. Germline lookup yields CDR1 PRHDT and CDR2 FYEKMQ (reference sequence). The CDR3 reads CASSATSGGELFF.

This clonotype is classed as medium-sized by frequency. The rearrangement links TRBV7-8 to TRBJ2-7. Per the germline V gene, CDR1 is SGHVS and CDR2 is FQNEAQ. The CDR3 spans 13 residues. The CDR3 region is CATKREASYEQYF.

This clonotype is called medium-sized based on its frequency. The rearrangement uses TRBV5-1 and TRBJ1-2; TCRdb designates TRBD1, a call that cannot be tested without DNA. The CDR3 has 14 residues. In germline, CDR1 is SGHRS, CDR2 YFSETQ. CDR3 protein: CASSSHREEHGYTF.

The chain joins TRBV10-1 to TRBJ2-3. The V gene's germline CDR1 is WNHNN and CDR2 SYGVQD (reference sequence). The CDR3 is 15 residues long. This CDR3 reads CASSEMRGGADTQYF.

V usage is TRBV27 and J usage is TRBJ2-7; TCRdb proposes TRBD1, but this gene call is untestable without DNA. CDR3 length: 14 residues. Germline CDR1 and CDR2: MNHEY and SMNVEV (reference sequence). CDR3 amino acids: CASSPQDRYYEQYF.

V gene TRBV4-1 combines with J gene TRBJ1-1; lacking DNA, the TRBD1 call made by TCRdb goes unchecked. Germline CDR1 MGHRA, CDR2 YSYEKL. The CDR3 consists of 15 residues. CDR3 protein: CASSQDWARGPEAFF.

Measured by frequency, this clonotype is medium-sized (0.01 to 0.1%). This chain joins TRBV29-1 and TRBJ2-1. This CDR3 comprises 15 residues. Germline V gene lookup returns CDR1 SQVTM and CDR2 ANQGSEA. The CDR3 sequence: CSVDTDSGLYNEQFF.

The chain recombines TRBV28 with TRBJ1-6. Germline CDR1 reads MDHEN; CDR2 reads SYDVKM. The length of the CDR3 is 14 residues. CDR3 amino acids: CASQRGENNSPLHF.

The genes are TRBV29-1 and TRBJ2-7; TCRdb proposes TRBD2, but this gene call is untestable without DNA. The CDR3 is 13 amino acids. CDR1 SQVTM and CDR2 ANQGSEA come from the germline V gene. The chain's CDR3 is CSVTLAGTYEQYF.